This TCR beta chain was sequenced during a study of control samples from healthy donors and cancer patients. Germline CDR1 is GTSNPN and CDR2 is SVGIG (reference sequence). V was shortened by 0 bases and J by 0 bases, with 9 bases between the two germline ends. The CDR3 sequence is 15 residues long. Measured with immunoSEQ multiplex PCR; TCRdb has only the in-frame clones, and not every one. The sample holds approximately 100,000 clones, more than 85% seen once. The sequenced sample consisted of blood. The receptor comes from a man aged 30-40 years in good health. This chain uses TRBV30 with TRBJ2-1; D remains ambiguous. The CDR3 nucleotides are TGTGCCTGGAGTGTTGGGGTTAGCTCCTACAATGAGCAGTTCTTC. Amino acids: CAWSVGVSSYNEQFF. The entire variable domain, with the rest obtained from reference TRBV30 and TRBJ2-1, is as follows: SQTIHQWPATLVQPVGSPLSLECTVEGTSNPNLYWYRQAAGRGLQLLFYSVGIGQISSEVPQNLSASRPQDRQFILSSKKLLLSDSGFYLCAWSVGVSSYNEQFFGPGTRLTVL.